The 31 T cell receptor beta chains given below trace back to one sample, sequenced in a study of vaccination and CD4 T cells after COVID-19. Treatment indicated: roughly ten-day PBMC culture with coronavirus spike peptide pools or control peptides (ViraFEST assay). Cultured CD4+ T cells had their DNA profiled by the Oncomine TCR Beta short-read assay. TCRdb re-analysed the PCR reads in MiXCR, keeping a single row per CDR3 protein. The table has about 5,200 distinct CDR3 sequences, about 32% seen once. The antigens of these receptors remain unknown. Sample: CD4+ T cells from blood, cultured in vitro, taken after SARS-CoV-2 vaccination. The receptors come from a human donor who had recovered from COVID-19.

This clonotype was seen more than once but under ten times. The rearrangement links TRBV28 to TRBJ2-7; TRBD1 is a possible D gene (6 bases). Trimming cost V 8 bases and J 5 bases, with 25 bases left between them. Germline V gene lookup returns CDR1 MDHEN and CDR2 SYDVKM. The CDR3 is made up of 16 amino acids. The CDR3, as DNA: TGTGCCAGCCTTAGGGCGTTTACAGGGAATTCCGACGAGCAGTACTTC. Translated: CASLRAFTGNSDEQYF.

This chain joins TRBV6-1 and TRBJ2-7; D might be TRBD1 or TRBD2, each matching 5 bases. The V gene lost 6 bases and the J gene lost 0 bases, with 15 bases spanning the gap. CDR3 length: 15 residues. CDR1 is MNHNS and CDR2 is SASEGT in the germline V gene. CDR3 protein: CASSLGRLSSYEQYF. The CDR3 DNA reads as TGTGCCAGCAGCCTGGGACGTTTGAGCTCCTACGAGCAGTACTTC.

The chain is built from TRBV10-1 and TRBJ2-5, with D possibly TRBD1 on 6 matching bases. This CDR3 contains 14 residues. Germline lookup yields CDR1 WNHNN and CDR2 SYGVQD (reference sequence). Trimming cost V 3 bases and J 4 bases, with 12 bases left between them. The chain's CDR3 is CASSEKTGTETQYF. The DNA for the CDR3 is TGCGCCAGCAGTGAAAAAACAGGGACAGAGACCCAGTACTTC.

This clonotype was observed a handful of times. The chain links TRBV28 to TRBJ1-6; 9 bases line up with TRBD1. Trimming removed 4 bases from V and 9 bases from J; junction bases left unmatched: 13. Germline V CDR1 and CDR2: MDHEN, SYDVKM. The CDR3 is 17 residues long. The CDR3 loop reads CASSSTLTGGWSSPLHF. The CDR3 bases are TGTGCCAGCAGTTCCACGTTAACAGGGGGCTGGAGTTCACCCCTCCACTTT.

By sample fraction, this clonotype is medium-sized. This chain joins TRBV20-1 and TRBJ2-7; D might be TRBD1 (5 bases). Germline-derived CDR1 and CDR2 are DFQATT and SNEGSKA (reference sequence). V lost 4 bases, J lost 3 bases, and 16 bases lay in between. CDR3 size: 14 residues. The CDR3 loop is CSAIGSGWGYEQYF. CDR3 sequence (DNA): TGCAGTGCTATCGGATCAGGGTGGGGCTACGAGCAGTACTTC.

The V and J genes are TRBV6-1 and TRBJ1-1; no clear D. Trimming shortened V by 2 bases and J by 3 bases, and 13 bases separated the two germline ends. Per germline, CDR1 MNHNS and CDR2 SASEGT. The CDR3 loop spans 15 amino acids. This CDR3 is CASSENWGADTEAFF. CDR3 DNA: TGTGCCAGCAGTGAAAACTGGGGAGCGGACACTGAAGCTTTCTTT.

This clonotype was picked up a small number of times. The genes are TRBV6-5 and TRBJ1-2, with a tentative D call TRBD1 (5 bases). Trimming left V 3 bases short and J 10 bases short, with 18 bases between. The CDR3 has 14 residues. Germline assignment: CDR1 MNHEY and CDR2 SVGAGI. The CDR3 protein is CASSYSTVRRSYTF. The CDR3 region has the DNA TGTGCCAGCAGTTATTCGACAGTCCGTCGATCCTACACCTTC.

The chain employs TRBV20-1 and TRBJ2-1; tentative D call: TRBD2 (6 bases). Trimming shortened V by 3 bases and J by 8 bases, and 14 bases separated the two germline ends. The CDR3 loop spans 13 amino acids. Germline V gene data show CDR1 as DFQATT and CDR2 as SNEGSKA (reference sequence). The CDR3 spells CSASLWGDHEQFF. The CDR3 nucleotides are TGCAGTGCTAGTTTGTGGGGGGACCATGAGCAGTTCTTC.

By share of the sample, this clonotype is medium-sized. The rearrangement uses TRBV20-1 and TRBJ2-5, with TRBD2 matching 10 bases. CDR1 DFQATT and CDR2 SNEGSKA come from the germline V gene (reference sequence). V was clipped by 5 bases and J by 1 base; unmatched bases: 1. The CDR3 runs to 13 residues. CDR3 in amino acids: CSAPSGSQETQYF. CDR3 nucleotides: TGCAGTGCTCCTAGCGGGAGCCAAGAGACCCAGTACTTC.

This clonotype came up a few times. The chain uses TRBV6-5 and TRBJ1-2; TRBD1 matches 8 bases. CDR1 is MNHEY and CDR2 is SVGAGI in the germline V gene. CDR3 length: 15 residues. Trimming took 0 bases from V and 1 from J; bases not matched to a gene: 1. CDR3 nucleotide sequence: TGTGCCAGCAGTTACTCAGGACAGGGTAACTATGGCTACACCTTC. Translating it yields CASSYSGQGNYGYTF.

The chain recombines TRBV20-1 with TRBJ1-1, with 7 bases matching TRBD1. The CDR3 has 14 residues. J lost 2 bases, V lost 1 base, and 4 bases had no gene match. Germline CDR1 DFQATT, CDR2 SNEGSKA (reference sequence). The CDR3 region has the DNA TGCAGTGCTAGAGCAGGGACAGCAAACACTGAAGCTTTCTTT. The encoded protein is CSARAGTANTEAFF.

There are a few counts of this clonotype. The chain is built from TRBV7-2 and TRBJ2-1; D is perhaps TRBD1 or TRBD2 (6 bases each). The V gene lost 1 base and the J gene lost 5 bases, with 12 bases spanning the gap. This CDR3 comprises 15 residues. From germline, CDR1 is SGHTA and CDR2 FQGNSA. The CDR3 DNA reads TGTGCCAGCAGCTTAGGGGGGGCAAGGAACAATGAGCAGTTCTTC. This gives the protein CASSLGGARNNEQFF.

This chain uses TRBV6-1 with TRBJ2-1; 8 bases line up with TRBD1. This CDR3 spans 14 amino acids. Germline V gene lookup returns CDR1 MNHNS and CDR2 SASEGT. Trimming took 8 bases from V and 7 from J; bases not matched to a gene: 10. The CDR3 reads CASGRPGGRNEQFF. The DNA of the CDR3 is TGTGCCAGCGGTAGGCCAGGGGGCAGGAATGAGCAGTTCTTC.

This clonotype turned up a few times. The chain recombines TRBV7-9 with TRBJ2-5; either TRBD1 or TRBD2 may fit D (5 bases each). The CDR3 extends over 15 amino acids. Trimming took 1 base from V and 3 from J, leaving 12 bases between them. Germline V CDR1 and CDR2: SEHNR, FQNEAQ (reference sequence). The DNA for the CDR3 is TGTGCCAGCAGCTTAGGGGGGAACACCAAAGAGACCCAGTACTTC. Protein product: CASSLGGNTKETQYF.

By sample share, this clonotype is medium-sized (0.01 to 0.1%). CDR3 DNA: TGCAGTGCTAGCATGGGCACATCAAGCTCCTATAATTCACCCCTCCACTTT. Its protein is CSASMGTSSSYNSPLHF. The J gene is TRBJ1-6, the V gene TRBV20-1; D gene unclear. Germline V lookup: CDR1 DFQATT, CDR2 SNEGSKA (reference sequence). V was shortened by 3 bases and J by 0 bases, with 15 bases between the two germline ends. This CDR3 has 17 amino acids.

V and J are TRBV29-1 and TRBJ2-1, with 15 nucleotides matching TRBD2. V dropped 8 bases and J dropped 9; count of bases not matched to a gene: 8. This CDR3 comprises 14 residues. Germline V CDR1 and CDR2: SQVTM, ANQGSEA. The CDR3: CSSTRTSGGGEQFF. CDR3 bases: TGCAGCTCAACCCGGACTAGCGGGGGGGGTGAGCAGTTCTTC.

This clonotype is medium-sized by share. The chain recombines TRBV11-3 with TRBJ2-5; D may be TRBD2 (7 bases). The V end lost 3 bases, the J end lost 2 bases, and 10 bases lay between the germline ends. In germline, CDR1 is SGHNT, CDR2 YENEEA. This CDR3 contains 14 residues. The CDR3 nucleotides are TGTGCCAGCAGCTTGGGGGGGCCACAAGAGACCCAGTACTTC. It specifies CASSLGGPQETQYF.

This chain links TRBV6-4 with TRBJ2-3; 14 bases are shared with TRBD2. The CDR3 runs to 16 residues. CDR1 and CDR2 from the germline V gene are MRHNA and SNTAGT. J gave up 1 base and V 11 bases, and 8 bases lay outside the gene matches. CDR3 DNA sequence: TGTGCCTCGAGCGGGACTAGCGGGAGTGGCACAGATACGCAGTATTTT. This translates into CASSGTSGSGTDTQYF.

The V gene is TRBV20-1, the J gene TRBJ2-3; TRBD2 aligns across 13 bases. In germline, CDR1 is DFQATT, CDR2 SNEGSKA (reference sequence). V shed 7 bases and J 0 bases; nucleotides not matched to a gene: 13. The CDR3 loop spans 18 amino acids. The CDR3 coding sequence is TGCAGTGTTCAGACTAGCGGGAGGAACAAGGGTAGCACAGATACGCAGTATTTT. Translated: CSVQTSGRNKGSTDTQYF.

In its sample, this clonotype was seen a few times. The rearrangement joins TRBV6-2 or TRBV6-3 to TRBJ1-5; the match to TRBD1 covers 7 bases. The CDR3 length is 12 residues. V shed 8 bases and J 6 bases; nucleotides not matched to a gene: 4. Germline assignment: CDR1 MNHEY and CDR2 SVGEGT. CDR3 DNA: TGTGCCAGCCAGGGGGGGGCTCAGCCCCAGCATTTT. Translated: CASQGGAQPQHF.

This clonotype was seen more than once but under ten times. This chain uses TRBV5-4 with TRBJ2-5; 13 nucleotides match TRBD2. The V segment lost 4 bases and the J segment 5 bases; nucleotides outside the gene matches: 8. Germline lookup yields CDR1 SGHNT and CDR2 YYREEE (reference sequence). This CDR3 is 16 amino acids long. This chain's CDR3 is CASSRTSGSIGETQYF. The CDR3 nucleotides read TGTGCCAGCAGCAGGACTAGCGGGAGTATTGGGGAGACCCAGTACTTC.

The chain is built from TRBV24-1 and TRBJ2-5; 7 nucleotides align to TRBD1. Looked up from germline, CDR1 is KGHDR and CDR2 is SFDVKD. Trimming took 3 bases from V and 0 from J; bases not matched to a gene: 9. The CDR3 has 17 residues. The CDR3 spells CATSDSRGQDNQETQYF. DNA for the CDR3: TGTGCCACCAGTGATAGCCGCGGACAGGACAACCAAGAGACCCAGTACTTC.

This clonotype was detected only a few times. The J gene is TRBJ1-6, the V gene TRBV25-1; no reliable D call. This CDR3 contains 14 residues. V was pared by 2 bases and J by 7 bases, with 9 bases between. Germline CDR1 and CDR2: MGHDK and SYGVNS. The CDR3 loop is CASSEGRENSPLHF. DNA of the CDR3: TGTGCCAGCAGTGAAGGACGAGAGAATTCACCCCTCCACTTT.

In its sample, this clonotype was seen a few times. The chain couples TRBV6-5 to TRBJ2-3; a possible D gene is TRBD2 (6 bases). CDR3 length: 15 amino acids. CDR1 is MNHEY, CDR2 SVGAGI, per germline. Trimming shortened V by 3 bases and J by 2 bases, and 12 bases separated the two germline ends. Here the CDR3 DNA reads TGTGCCAGCAGTTATCCCGGGGGTTACACAGATACGCAGTATTTT. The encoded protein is CASSYPGGYTDTQYF.

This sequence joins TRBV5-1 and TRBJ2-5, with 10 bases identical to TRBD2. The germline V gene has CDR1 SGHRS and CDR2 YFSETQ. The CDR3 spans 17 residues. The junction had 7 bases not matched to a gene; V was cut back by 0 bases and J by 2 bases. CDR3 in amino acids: CASSLGTSGGVQETQYF. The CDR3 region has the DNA TGCGCCAGCAGCTTGGGGACTAGCGGAGGGGTTCAAGAGACCCAGTACTTC.

In DNA form, the CDR3 reads TGTGCCACCCTGGACCGGGCAGGGGGCACTGAAGCTTTCTTT. Translating gives CATLDRAGGTEAFF. The V and J genes are TRBV27 and TRBJ1-1; TRBD1 matches 7 bases. The CDR3 is 14 residues long. Germline lookup yields CDR1 MNHEY and CDR2 SMNVEV (reference sequence). J gave up 4 bases and V 10 bases, and 12 bases lay outside the gene matches.

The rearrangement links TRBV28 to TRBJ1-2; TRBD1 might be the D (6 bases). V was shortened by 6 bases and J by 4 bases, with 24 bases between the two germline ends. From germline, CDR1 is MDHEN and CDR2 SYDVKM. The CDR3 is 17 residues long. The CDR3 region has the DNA TGTGCCAGCAGGACCACGAGGGGACAAGGGAGATCCTATGGCTACACCTTC. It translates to CASRTTRGQGRSYGYTF.

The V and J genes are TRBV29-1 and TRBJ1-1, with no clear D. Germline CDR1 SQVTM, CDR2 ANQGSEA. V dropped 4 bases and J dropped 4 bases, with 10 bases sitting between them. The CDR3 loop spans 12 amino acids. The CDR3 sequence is CSVAEVTTEAFF. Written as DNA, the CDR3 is TGCAGCGTTGCTGAGGTGACCACTGAAGCTTTCTTT.

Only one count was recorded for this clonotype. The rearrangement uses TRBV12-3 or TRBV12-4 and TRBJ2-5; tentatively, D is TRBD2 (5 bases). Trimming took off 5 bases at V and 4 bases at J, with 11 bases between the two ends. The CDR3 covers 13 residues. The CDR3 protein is CASSRILGETQYF. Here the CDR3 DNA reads TGTGCCAGCAGTCGGATACTAGGAGAGACCCAGTACTTC.

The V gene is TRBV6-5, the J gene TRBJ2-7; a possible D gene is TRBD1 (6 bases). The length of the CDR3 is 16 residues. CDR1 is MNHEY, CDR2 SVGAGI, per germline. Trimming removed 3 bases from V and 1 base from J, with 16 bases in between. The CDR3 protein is CASSYRDIRRSYEQYF. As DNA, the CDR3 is TGTGCCAGCAGTTATCGGGACATTCGGAGATCCTACGAGCAGTACTTC.

The CDR3 spells CSARTSGNTDTQYF. DNA for the CDR3: TGCAGTGCTAGGACTAGCGGGAATACAGATACGCAGTATTTT. This sequence joins TRBV20-1 and TRBJ2-3; 11 bases line up with TRBD2. V lost 3 bases, J lost 3 bases, and 2 bases stayed unmatched. The CDR3 contains 14 residues. Germline CDR1 DFQATT, CDR2 SNEGSKA (reference sequence).